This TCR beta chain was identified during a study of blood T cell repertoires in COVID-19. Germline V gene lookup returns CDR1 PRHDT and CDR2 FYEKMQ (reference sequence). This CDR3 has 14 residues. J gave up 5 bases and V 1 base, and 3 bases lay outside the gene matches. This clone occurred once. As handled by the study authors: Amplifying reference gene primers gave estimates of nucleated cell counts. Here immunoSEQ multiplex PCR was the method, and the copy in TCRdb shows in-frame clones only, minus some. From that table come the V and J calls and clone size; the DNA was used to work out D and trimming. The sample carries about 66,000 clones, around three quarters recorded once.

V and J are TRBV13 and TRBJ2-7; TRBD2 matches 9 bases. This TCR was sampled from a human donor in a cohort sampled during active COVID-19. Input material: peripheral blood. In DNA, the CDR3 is TGTGCCAGCAGCTTAGTGGGACTAGCCAACGAGCAGTACTTC. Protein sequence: CASSLVGLANEQYF.